This TCR beta chain was obtained from a study of untreated major depressive disorder. Assay used: immunoSEQ multiplex PCR; TCRdb lists only in-frame clones, some missing. The sample has tens of thousands of clones, approximately 92% seen once; the top ten hold roughly 0.31%. Study-wide results and limits: Three preselected Vbeta families were the sole sequencing comparisons.

Each depressed patient was matched pairwise with a non-depressed control on sex, age, current smoking status and body mass index. Participants with major medical conditions, Axis I/II comorbidities, regular medication or illicit drug use were excluded. Each donor gave around 30 ml of EDTA blood. Germline loops: CDR1 LGHNA, CDR2 YSLEER. V shed 1 base and J shed 7 bases, with 10 bases lying between them. The CDR3 extends over 13 amino acids. This clone appeared once. Its antigen is currently unknown. This sequence was found in a young man in good health. Sequencing was performed on CD4+ T cells from PBMCs. The chain combines TRBV4-3 with TRBJ1-2; D not resolved. CDR3 sequence reads: CASSQAEATGYTF. The CDR3 bases are TGCGCCAGCAGCCAAGCTGAAGCTACTGGCTACACCTTC.